This T cell receptor beta chain comes out of a study of blood T cell repertoires in COVID-19 (dated by TCRdb to about 2020). Describing the broader study: Samples from collaborators originated in the United States, Italy and Spain and spanned both the acute and convalescent phases of COVID-19. The material from the prospective study consisted of cDNA or gDNA derived from T cells, B-cell-depleted T cells, or PBMCs. Deeply sampled blood TCRbeta repertoires from subjects exposed to, actively infected with, or recovered from COVID-19 were included in the dataset. The repertoires were released in a freely available public database meant as a resource for research on the immune response to SARS-CoV-2. The samples were drawn from two sources: the first 160 participants of the ongoing ImmuneRACE study, and 1,200 or so subjects contributed by 6 global collaborators. Sample metadata almost always included a de-identified subject ID, COVID-19 status, age in years and sex. HLA class I and class II types, where available, came from metadata supplied by the sample provider rather than from assay-based typing. Results the study describes overall, beyond this receptor: Clinical and demographic metadata were provided uncurated, with the amount varying by source and participant.

Points on this clone: The target of this receptor is not known. Per-nucleotide qualities are absent, and no much larger clonotype sits a single base away. This CDR3 is also generated by other DNA sequences in the sample.

One collaborating source in Seattle enrolled patients while the patients were actively infected and followed the patients over time throughout the course of disease. Collaborating institutions collected whole blood in K2EDTA tubes following their own protocols. For TCRbeta analysis, collaborator samples were shipped as frozen whole blood, as isolated PBMCs, or as DNA extracted from either sample type. TCRbeta CDR3 regions were amplified from genomic DNA using the immunoSEQ Assay, a bias-controlled multiplex PCR. Per the original workflow: Within the assay, amplification of reference gene primers was used to estimate how many nucleated cells each sample contained. To quantify the absolute abundance of each unique TCRbeta CDR3 rearrangement, sequence reads were collapsed and filtered. For each sample, productive Simpson clonality was calculated by taking the square root of Simpson's diversity index across productive rearrangements. Here the immuneACCESS table is served through TCRdb, limited to in-frame sequences with V and J called. Missing clones are a known gap in these copies; in checked studies unresolved V genes cover under half, and the rest lacks a known reason. V and J calls and clone size are copied from that table; D and trimming were computed from the DNA. The sample has under 350,000 clones on record, nearly 90% of them singletons. The ten largest account for 1.5% to 2% of the sample.

The CDR3 covers 13 residues, taking in both the cysteine and the phenylalanine. The DNA shown is the 39-base CDR3, in frame from base 1. From a lookup of the germline V gene (reference sequence), CDR1 and CDR2 are SGHNT and YYREEE. Cut back by 4 bases and 1 base, the V and J ends lie 8 bases apart. Sequencing was carried out using peripheral blood. The chain is made from TRBV5-4 and TRBJ1-1; perhaps TRBD1 is the D gene, with 5 bases matching. The TCR comes from a woman aged 25-40 years with COVID-19, enrolled during active disease. DNA sequence: TGTGCCAGCAGCCTCGACAGGAACACTGAAGCTTTCTTT. Translation gives CASSLDRNTEAFF.